These 22 T cell receptor beta chains originate from one sample sequenced in a study of molecular identifiers for immune sequencing clone quantification. TCRdb itself ran the PCR reads through MiXCR, one entry per CDR3 protein. The data hold hundreds of thousands of distinct CDR3 sequences, with roughly 23% observed a single time. The sequenced material came from naive CD8+ T cells from blood, with Jurkat cell RNA spiked in. Specified subset: FACS-sorted CD8+CD4-CCR7+CD45RA+ naive T cells. All receptors come from a human donor in good health. Some libraries in this study had Jurkat cell RNA spiked in.

This clonotype has just a few counts. V usage is TRBV11-3 and J usage is TRBJ2-1; unclear D gene. The CDR3 is 16 amino acids. Per the germline V gene, CDR1 is SGHNT and CDR2 is YENEEA. Trimming removed 1 base at V and 0 bases at J, with 10 bases between. CDR3 sequence reads: CASSLVGSSSYNEQFF. The DNA for the CDR3 is TGTGCCAGCAGCTTAGTAGGCTCCAGCTCCTACAATGAGCAGTTCTTC.

This clonotype showed up many times. The V call is TRBV7-9, the J call TRBJ1-1; D call uncertain. The CDR3 runs to 12 residues. Between the trimmed V and J ends, which lost 6 bases and 3 bases, there was a span of 8 bases. Germline lookup yields CDR1 SEHNR and CDR2 FQNEAQ (reference sequence). The CDR3 region has the DNA TGTGCCAGCAGTTACGGAGACACTGAAGCTTTCTTT. Encoded protein: CASSYGDTEAFF.

There are many counts of this clonotype. V gene TRBV28 combines with J gene TRBJ2-5; TRBD2 might be the D (6 bases). CDR1 MDHEN and CDR2 SYDVKM come from the germline V gene. The CDR3 totals 14 residues. V shed 6 bases and J shed 0 bases, with 11 bases lying between them. As DNA, the CDR3 is TGTGCCAGCAGACCAGGGAGGTACCAAGAGACCCAGTACTTC. Amino acid sequence: CASRPGRYQETQYF.

Comments on this clonotype: Since a much larger clone is just one base distant, this may be a read error. The rearrangement uses TRBV28 and TRBJ1-5; 8 positions agree with TRBD1. Per the germline V gene, CDR1 is MDHEN and CDR2 is SYDVKM. This CDR3 comprises 18 residues. CDR3 sequence (DNA): TGTGCCAGCAGTTTATGGGGGACAGGAGACGTGGGCAATCAGCCCCCGCATTTT. Protein product: CASSLWGTGDVGNQPPHF.

The sample holds many counts of this clonotype. The chain employs TRBV6-2 or TRBV6-3 and TRBJ2-7, with 8 bases fitting TRBD1. With V trimmed by 5 bases and J by 4 bases, 7 bases remained unmatched. The CDR3 covers 14 residues. The germline V gene encodes CDR1 MNHEY and CDR2 SVGEGT. In DNA form, the CDR3 reads TGTGCCAGCAGTCTCTCCCAGGGGGCGTACGAGCAGTACTTC. This translates into CASSLSQGAYEQYF.

This clonotype was picked up a small number of times. The rearrangement joins TRBV12-3 or TRBV12-4 to TRBJ2-3, with TRBD1 as a possible D gene (6 bases). This CDR3 has 14 residues. The ends were cut back, 6 bases at V and 4 bases at J, with 14 bases in the middle. The CDR3 sequence is CASSLQGVPDTQYF. CDR3 DNA: TGTGCCAGCAGCCTACAGGGCGTCCCAGATACGCAGTATTTT.

In this sample, this clonotype turned up many times. The chain joins TRBV2 to TRBJ2-6; D call uncertain. The CDR3 extends over 16 amino acids. V was trimmed by 6 bases and J by 2 bases, leaving 14 bases between them. CDR1 and CDR2 from the germline V gene are SNHLY and FYNNEI. The CDR3, as DNA: TGTGCCAGCAGAGAAACCTTCTTAACTGGGGCCAACGTCCTGACTTTC. Amino acids: CASRETFLTGANVLTF.

Comments on this clonotype: A much larger clone lies a single base off, so this may be a read error. This chain uses TRBV7-9 with TRBJ2-7; TRBD1 aligns across 11 bases. CDR1 and CDR2 from the germline V gene are SEHNR and FQNEAQ (reference sequence). This CDR3 region has 15 residues. V trimming: 5 bases; J trimming: 8 bases; junction bases outside the gene matches: 11. In nucleotides, the CDR3 is TGTGCCAGCAGCCCCGGACAGGGGGCGCTTCTCAAGCAGTACTTC. Protein: CASSPGQGALLKQYF.

The chain recombines TRBV7-9 with TRBJ1-2; a possible D gene is TRBD1 (5 bases). The CDR3 contains 13 residues. Trimming left V 2 bases short and J 5 bases short, with 9 bases between. CDR1 SEHNR and CDR2 FQNEAQ come from the germline V gene (reference sequence). Here the CDR3 reads CASSLMGEYGYTF. CDR3 nucleotides: TGTGCCAGCAGCTTAATGGGGGAGTATGGCTACACCTTC.

This CDR3 is CASSPGGAHTYEQYF. The CDR3 DNA reads as TGTGCCAGCAGTCCAGGGGGGGCCCACACCTACGAGCAGTACTTC. V gene TRBV27 combines with J gene TRBJ2-7; D assignment may be TRBD1 or TRBD2 (7 bases each). From germline, CDR1 is MNHEY and CDR2 SMNVEV (reference sequence). Trimming pared 5 bases from V and 2 bases from J, leaving 16 bases between. This CDR3 region has 15 residues.

J is TRBJ2-1 and V is TRBV19, with 7 bases matching TRBD2. The CDR3 runs 17 residues. In germline, CDR1 is LNHDA, CDR2 SQIVND (reference sequence). Trimming at V came to 3 bases and at J to 7 bases, leaving 15 bases not matched to a gene. The CDR3 nucleotides are TGTGCCAGTAGTATTGTCACCGGGACTACGGAGGGGAATGAGCAGTTCTTC. As protein: CASSIVTGTTEGNEQFF.

This clonotype turned up a few times. This chain links TRBV25-1 with TRBJ2-5; the match to TRBD1 covers 9 bases. CDR1 and CDR2 (germline): MGHDK, SYGVNS. The CDR3 is made up of 15 amino acids. With V trimmed by 8 bases and J by 3 bases, 10 bases remained unmatched. CDR3 in amino acids: CASAGTGGIEETQYF. DNA of the CDR3: TGTGCCAGCGCGGGAACAGGGGGCATTGAAGAGACCCAGTACTTC.

As for this clonotype: The junction does not match germline at one end; this may be a read error. The J gene is TRBJ1-5, the V gene TRBV15, with TRBD1 matching over 8 bases. The germline CDR1 and CDR2 sequences are LNHNV and YYDKDF (reference sequence). CDR3 length: 18 residues. The CDR3 DNA reads as TGTGCCACCAACAGAGATCGAGGGACAGGAGTAAATGGTCAGCCCCAGCATTTT. It yields the protein CATNRDRGTGVNGQPQHF.

The rearrangement links TRBV7-3 to TRBJ2-3; 10 positions match TRBD2. CDR3 size: 17 residues. The germline V gene encodes CDR1 SGHTA and CDR2 FQGTGA. V lost 2 bases to trimming and J lost 5 bases; unmatched junction nucleotides: 10. This CDR3 reads CASSLREREGREDTQYF. As DNA, the CDR3 is TGTGCCAGCAGCTTACGCGAGCGGGAGGGCCGGGAAGATACGCAGTATTTT.

This clonotype showed up just a few times. The V gene is TRBV5-5, the J gene TRBJ1-1, with D unresolved. Trimming shortened V by 3 bases and J by 0 bases, and 18 bases separated the two germline ends. The CDR3 totals 17 residues. Per the germline V gene, CDR1 is SGHKS and CDR2 is YYEKEE (reference sequence). The CDR3 sequence: CASSSGGEVPMNTEAFF. CDR3 nucleotides: TGTGCCAGCAGCTCTGGCGGGGAGGTCCCCATGAACACTGAAGCTTTCTTT.

The sample holds a few counts of this clonotype. V and J are TRBV5-3 and TRBJ1-2; TRBD1 matches at 7 bases. TRBV5-3 is classed as an ORF, of uncertain function. CDR3 length: 15 residues. J lost 4 bases, V lost 8 bases, and 14 bases had no gene match. In nucleotides, the CDR3 is TGTGCCAGCAGCCTCGGACAGGAAACGGGCTATGGCTACACCTTC. Its translation: CASSLGQETGYGYTF.

Turning to this clonotype: The CDR3 end shows no conserved phenylalanine or tryptophan, and so a read error is likely. This sequence joins TRBV29-1 and TRBJ2-7; TRBD1 matches 11 bases. Germline loops: CDR1 SQVTM, CDR2 ANQGSEA. Losses at the gene ends were 4 bases for V and 6 bases for J; bases not matched to a gene: 5. There are 13 residues in the CDR3. The CDR3 bases are TGCAGCGTTGTTGGACAGGGGGCCTCCGAGCAGTACTCC. Encoded protein: CSVVGQGASEQYS.

On this clonotype: The junction departs from germline at one end; a sequencing error may be responsible. The V and J genes are TRBV12-3 or TRBV12-4 and TRBJ2-1; D might be TRBD2 (6 bases). This CDR3 contains 16 residues. DNA for the CDR3: TGTGCCAGCGGTTTATCGCGGGACCCCAAGGGTAATGAGCAGTTCTTC. Translation: CASGLSRDPKGNEQFF.

As regards this clonotype: One base away lies a much larger clone, so this may be a sequencing read error. The rearrangement links TRBV27 to TRBJ2-5; 8 nucleotides agree with TRBD1. CDR1 and CDR2 from the germline V gene are MNHEY and SMNVEV (reference sequence). The CDR3 contains 15 residues. CDR3 protein: CASGFGQGIGETQYF. The CDR3 nucleotides are TGTGCCAGCGGTTTTGGACAGGGTATAGGAGAGACCCAGTACTTC.

As to this clonotype: Germline is not matched at one junction end, which may reflect a read error. The chain joins TRBV11-2 to TRBJ2-1, with 11 bases lining up with TRBD2. The CDR3 consists of 16 residues. Germline V lookup: CDR1 SGHAT, CDR2 FQNNGV. DNA of the CDR3: TGTGCCAGCAGCCCGGGGACTAGCGGAGCTTACAATGAGCTGTTCTTC. This encodes CASSPGTSGAYNELFF. Full variable domain (rest looked up from reference TRBV11-2 and TRBJ2-1): EAGVAQSPRYKIIEKRQSVAFWCNPISGHATLYWYQQILGQGPKLLIQFQNNGVVDDSQLPKDRFSAERLKGVDSTLKIQPAKLEDSAVYLCASSPGTSGAYNELFFGPGTRLTVL.

Many counts were recorded for this clonotype. The chain joins TRBV4-1 to TRBJ1-3, with no clear D. There are 15 residues in the CDR3. Trimming cost V 0 bases and J 0 bases, with 6 bases left between them. The germline V gene has CDR1 MGHRA and CDR2 YSYEKL. CDR3 DNA: TGCGCCAGCAGCCAAGATGCCATCTCTGGAAACACCATATATTTT. It codes for CASSQDAISGNTIYF.

The V call is TRBV7-9, the J call TRBJ2-5, with D unresolved. V lost 5 bases and J 3 bases, leaving 13 bases between the germline ends. The germline gives CDR1 SEHNR, CDR2 FQNEAQ (reference sequence). CDR3 length: 14 amino acids. For the CDR3, the DNA is TGTGCCAGCAGCCCGGCGTATGAGAAAGAGACCCAGTACTTC. Protein product: CASSPAYEKETQYF.